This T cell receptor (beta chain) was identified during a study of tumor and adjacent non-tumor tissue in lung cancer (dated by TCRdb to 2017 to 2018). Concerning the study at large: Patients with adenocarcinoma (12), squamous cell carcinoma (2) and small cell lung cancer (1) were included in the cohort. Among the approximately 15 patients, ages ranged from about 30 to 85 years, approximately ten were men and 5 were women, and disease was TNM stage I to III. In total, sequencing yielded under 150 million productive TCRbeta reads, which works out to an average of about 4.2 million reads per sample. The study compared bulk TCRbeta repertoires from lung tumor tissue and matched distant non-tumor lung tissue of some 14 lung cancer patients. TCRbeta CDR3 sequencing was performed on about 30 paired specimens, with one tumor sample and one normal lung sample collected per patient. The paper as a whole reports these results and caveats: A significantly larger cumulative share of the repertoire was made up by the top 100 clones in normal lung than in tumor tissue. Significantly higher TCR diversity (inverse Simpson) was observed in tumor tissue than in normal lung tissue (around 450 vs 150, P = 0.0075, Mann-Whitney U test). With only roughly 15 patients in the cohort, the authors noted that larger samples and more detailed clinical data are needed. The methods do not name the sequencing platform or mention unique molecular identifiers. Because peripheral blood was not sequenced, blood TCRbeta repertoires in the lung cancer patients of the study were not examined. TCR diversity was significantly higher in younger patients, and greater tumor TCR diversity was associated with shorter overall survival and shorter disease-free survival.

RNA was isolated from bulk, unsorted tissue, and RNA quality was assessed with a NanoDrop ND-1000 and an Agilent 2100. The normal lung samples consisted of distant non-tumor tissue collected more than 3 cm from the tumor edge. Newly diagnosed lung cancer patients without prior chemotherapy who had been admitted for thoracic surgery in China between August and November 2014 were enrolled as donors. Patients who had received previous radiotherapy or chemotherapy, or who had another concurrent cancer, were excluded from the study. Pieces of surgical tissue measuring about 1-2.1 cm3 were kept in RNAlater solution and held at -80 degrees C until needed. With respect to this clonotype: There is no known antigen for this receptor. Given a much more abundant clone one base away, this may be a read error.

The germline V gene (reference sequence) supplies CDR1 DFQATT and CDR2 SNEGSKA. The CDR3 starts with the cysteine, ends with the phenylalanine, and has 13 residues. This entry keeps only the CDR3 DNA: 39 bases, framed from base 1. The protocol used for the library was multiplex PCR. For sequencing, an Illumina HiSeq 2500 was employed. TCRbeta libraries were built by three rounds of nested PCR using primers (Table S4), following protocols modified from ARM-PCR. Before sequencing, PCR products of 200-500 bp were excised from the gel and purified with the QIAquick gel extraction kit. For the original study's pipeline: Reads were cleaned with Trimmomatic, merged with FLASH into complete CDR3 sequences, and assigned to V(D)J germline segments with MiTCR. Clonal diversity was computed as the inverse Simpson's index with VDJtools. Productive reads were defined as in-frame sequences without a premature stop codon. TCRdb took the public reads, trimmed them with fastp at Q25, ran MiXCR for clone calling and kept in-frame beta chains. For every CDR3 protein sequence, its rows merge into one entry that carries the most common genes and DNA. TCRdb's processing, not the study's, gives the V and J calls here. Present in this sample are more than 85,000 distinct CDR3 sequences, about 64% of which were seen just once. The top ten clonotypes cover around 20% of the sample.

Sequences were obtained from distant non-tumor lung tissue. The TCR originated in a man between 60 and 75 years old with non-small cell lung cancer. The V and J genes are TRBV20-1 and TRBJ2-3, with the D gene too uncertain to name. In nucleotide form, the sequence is TGCGGTGCGGTGAGGTTAAGGCTTGATACGCAGTATTTT. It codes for CGAVRLRLDTQYF.